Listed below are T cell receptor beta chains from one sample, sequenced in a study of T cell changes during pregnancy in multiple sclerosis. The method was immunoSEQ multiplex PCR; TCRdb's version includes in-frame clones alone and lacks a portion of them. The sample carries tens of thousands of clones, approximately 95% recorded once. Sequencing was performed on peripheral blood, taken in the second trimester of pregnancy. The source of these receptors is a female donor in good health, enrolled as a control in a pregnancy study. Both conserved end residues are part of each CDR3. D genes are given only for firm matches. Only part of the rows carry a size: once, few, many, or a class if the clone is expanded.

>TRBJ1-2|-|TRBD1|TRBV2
TGTGCCAGCAGTGGAGGCGGGACAGGGAACTATGGCTACACCTTC
CASSGGGTGNYGYTF
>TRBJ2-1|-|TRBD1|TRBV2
TGTGCCAGCAATTCGGACAGGGGGTCCTACAATGAGCAGTTCTTC
CASNSDRGSYNEQFF
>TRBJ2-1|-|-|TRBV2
TGTGCCAGCACCCGAGGGGGGGTCTCCTACAATGAGCAGTTCTTC
CASTRGGVSYNEQFF
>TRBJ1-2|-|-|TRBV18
TGTGCCAGCTCACCTGACAGAATATATGGCTACACCTTC
CASSPDRIYGYTF
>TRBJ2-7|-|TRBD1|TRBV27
TGTGCCAACAGTTTATCCCCCGGGACAGGGGCGCACGAGCAGTACTTC
CANSLSPGTGAHEQYF
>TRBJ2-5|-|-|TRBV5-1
TGCGCCAGCAGCTCCGGGACACTCCTACAAGAGACCCAGTACTTC
CASSSGTLLQETQYF
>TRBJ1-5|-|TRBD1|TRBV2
TGTGCCAGCAGTGAAAGGGACAGGGCTGATCTTCCCCAGCATTTT
CASSERDRADLPQHF
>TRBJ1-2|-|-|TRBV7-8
TGTGCCAGCAGCTTAGGACTACCGGACGGATCCTATGGCTACACCTTC
CASSLGLPDGSYGYTF
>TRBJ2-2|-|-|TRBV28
TGTGCCAGCAGTTTAAGTGGAGGGACGGACGGGGAGCTGTTTTTT
CASSLSGGTDGELFF
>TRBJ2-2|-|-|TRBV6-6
TGTGCCAGCAGTGACAGCCTTAACACCGGGGAGCTGTTTTTT
CASSDSLNTGELFF
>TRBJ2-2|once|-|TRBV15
TGTGCCACCAGCGGCCGGGTCGAGTGGACCGGGGAGCTGTTTTTT
CATSGRVEWTGELFF
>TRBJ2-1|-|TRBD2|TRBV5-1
TGCGCCAGCAGGGGACTAGCGGGAGCGGGGGAGCAGTTCTTC
CASRGLAGAGEQFF
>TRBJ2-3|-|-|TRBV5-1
TGCGCCAGCCGAGACTCTGTCGGTACAGATACGCAGTATTTT
CASRDSVGTDTQYF
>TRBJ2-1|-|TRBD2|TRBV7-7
TGTGCTAGCAGCTTAGCGGGAGGATCGGGTAATGAGCAGTTCTTC
CASSLAGGSGNEQFF
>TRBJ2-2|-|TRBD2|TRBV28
TGTGCCACTGGACTAGCGGACACCGGGGAGCTGTTTTTT
CATGLADTGELFF
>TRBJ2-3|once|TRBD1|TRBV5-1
TGCGCCAGCAGCTTGAGGAACAGGGGGGCAGATACGCAGTATTTT
CASSLRNRGADTQYF
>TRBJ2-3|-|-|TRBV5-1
TGCGCCAGCAGTTTAGCAGCCGGAGTTGCAGATACGCAGTATTTT
CASSLAAGVADTQYF
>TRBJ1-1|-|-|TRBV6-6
TGTGCCAGCAGTTTCCCCCTGGGCAGTTACACTGAAGCTTTCTTT
CASSFPLGSYTEAFF
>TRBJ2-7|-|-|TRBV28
TGTGCCAGTTCCTTTGAGGGAGCGAACGAGCAGTACTTC
CASSFEGANEQYF
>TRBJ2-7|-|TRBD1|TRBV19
TGTGCCAGTAGTCCGGGACAGGGGGGTACCTACGAGCAGTACTTC
CASSPGQGGTYEQYF
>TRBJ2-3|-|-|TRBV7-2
TGTGCCAGCAGCTTGATTTGGACACGTTCTAGCACAGATACGCAGTATTTT
CASSLIWTRSSTDTQYF
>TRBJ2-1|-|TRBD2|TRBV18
TGTGCCAGCTCACCCGACGCCGCACTAGCGGGAGGGATGAATGAGCAGTTCTTC
CASSPDAALAGGMNEQFF
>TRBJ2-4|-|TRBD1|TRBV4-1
TGCGCCAGCAGCCAAGCAGGGGGTCTTGCCAAAAACATTCAGTACTTC
CASSQAGGLAKNIQYF
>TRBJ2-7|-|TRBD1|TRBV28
TGTGCCAGCAGTTTAGGGACAGGCTACGAGCAGTACTTC
CASSLGTGYEQYF
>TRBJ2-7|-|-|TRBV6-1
TGTGCCAGCGTCCATTCTCCCAGGTCGTACGAGCAGTACTTC
CASVHSPRSYEQYF
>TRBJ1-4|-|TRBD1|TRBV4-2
TGTGCCAGCAGCCAAGACGACAGGGGGGGACACACCAATGAAAAACTGTTTTTT
CASSQDDRGGHTNEKLFF
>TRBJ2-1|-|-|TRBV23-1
TGCGCTTATCTGGGAGTCTACAATGAGCAGTTCTTC
CAYLGVYNEQFF
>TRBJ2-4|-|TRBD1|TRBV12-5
TGTGCTAGTGCTCAGGGACAGGGCGCCAAAAACATTCAGTACTTC
CASAQGQGAKNIQYF
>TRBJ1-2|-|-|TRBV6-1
TGTGCCAGCAGTGGGACAGACTTTTATGGCTACACCTTC
CASSGTDFYGYTF
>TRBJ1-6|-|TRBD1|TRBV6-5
TGTGCCAGCAGTGGAGGGACAGGGGCTAATTCACCCCTCCACTTT
CASSGGTGANSPLHF
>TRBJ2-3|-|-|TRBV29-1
TGCAGCGTTGATGAGCTAGCTCCAGATACGCAGTATTTT
CSVDELAPDTQYF
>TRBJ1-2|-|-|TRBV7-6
TGTGCCAGCAGCCCCCGACAGGACTATGGCTACACCTTC
CASSPRQDYGYTF
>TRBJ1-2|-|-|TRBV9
TGTGCCAGCAGCGTAGACAGGGTGGACGGCTACACCTTC
CASSVDRVDGYTF
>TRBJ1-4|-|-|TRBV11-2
TGTGCCAGCAGCTCCGGTGAAAAACTGTTTTTT
CASSSGEKLFF
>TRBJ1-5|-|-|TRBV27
TGTGCCAGCAGTACTGACACCCCTCAGGGCGGCAATCAGCCCCAGCATTTT
CASSTDTPQGGNQPQHF
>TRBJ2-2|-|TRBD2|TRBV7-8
TGTGCCAGCAGCTCCCAGCAGCTAGCGGGAGTTTTGTACACCGGGGAGCTGTTTTTT
CASSSQQLAGVLYTGELFF
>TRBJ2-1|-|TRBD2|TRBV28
TGTGCCAGCAGTTTATATGGGGGGGGGACGGGAGCTGGGCAGTTCTTC
CASSLYGGGTGAGQFF
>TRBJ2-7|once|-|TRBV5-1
TGCGCCAGCAGCTTGATGGGGCCCTACGAGCAGTACTTC
CASSLMGPYEQYF
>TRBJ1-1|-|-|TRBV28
TGTGCCAGCAGTCCAAGGAGGGGAGGGTCTGAAGCTTTCTTT
CASSPRRGGSEAFF
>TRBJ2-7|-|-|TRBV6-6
TGTGCCAGCACGTCAGGGACCTACGAGCAGTACTTC
CASTSGTYEQYF
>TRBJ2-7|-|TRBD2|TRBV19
TGTGCCAGTAGTCCCGGGAGGGACTCCTACGAGCAGTACTTC
CASSPGRDSYEQYF
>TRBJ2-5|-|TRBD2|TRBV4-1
TGCGCCAGCAGCCAAGATCCCCCGGGACTAGCGATCGAGACCCAGTACTTC
CASSQDPPGLAIETQYF
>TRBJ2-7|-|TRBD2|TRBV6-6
TGTGCCAGCAGTCTCGGGACTAGCGTCTACGAGCAGTACTTC
CASSLGTSVYEQYF
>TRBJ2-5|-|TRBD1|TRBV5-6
TGTGCCAGCAGTCCGGGACAGAGGGAGACCCAGTACTTC
CASSPGQRETQYF
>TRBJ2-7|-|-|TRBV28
TGTGCCAGCAGTACCCCCCGGGAGGGGGCTTCATCCTACGAGCAGTACTTC
CASSTPREGASSYEQYF